The next 25 T cell receptor beta chains were all read from a single sample in a study of T cell responses to AZD1222 COVID-19 vaccine. Here immunoSEQ multiplex PCR was the method, and the copy in TCRdb shows in-frame clones only, minus some. The top ten hold more than 0.95% of the sample, which has approximately 130,000 clones, roughly 90% seen once. Sequenced here: peripheral blood, sampled 28 days after the second AZD1222 dose. These receptors were taken from an adult who received the AZD1222 COVID-19 vaccine.

The chain couples TRBV30 to TRBJ1-1, with unresolved D. There are 11 residues in the CDR3. Trimming shortened V by 2 bases and J by 7 bases, and 8 bases separated the two germline ends. From germline, CDR1 is GTSNPN and CDR2 SVGIG (reference sequence). Here the CDR3 reads CAWSPGLEAFF. CDR3 DNA: TGTGCCTGGAGTCCGGGCCTTGAAGCTTTCTTT.

This rearrangement joins TRBV6-2 or TRBV6-3 to TRBJ2-7, with 7 bases that match TRBD1. The CDR3 extends over 14 amino acids. The junction had 7 bases not matched to a gene; V was cut back by 4 bases and J by 4 bases. Germline CDR1 MNHEY, CDR2 SVGEGT. CDR3 sequence: CASSSRGQAYEQYF. For the CDR3, the DNA is TGTGCCAGCAGTTCCCGTGGACAGGCATACGAGCAGTACTTC.

The V and J genes are TRBV6-1 and TRBJ2-7, with 7 bases that match TRBD1. Germline V CDR1 and CDR2: MNHNS, SASEGT. This CDR3 is built from 14 residues. V was pared by 6 bases and J by 6 bases, with 11 bases of the junction left unmatched. Here the CDR3 reads CASRPGQPNSEQYF. The CDR3 DNA sequence: TGTGCCAGCAGGCCGGGACAGCCGAACTCCGAGCAGTACTTC.

The V and J genes are TRBV9 and TRBJ1-6; unclear D gene. Germline loops: CDR1 SGDLS, CDR2 YYNGEE. V gave up 2 bases and J gave up 7 bases, with 13 bases separating them. This CDR3 region has 15 residues. CDR3 loop: CASSVSQVPNSPLHF. In DNA form, the CDR3 reads TGTGCCAGCAGCGTTTCCCAGGTTCCGAATTCACCCCTCCACTTT.

The chain uses TRBV6-2 or TRBV6-3 and TRBJ1-1; D ambiguous. The CDR3 is 15 residues long. Deletions cut 3 bases from V and 4 bases from J, with 15 bases between. Germline V CDR1 and CDR2: MNHEY, SVGEGT. CDR3 sequence: CASSYTAAPGTEAFF. The CDR3 DNA is TGTGCCAGCAGTTATACCGCAGCCCCGGGCACTGAAGCTTTCTTT.

The CDR3 bases are TGTGCCAGCAGCCCCAACAGGGGGGGTCAGCCCCAGCATTTT. Translating gives CASSPNRGGQPQHF. The chain uses TRBV6-5 and TRBJ1-5; 8 nucleotides agree with TRBD1. V lost 6 bases to trimming and J lost 6 bases; unmatched junction nucleotides: 7. Looked up from germline, CDR1 is MNHEY and CDR2 is SVGAGI. The CDR3 loop spans 14 amino acids.

The CDR3 loop reads CASSPRGFDYGYTF. DNA for the CDR3: TGTGCCAGCAGTCCTAGGGGGTTTGACTATGGCTACACCTTC. The rearrangement uses TRBV7-9 and TRBJ1-2; D may be TRBD1 (6 bases). V lost 6 bases and J 3 bases, leaving 14 bases between the germline ends. Germline V lookup: CDR1 SEHNR, CDR2 FQNEAQ (reference sequence). The CDR3 runs to 14 residues.

This clone has more than one count but fewer than ten. The chain carries TRBV3-1 (or the pseudogene TRBV3-2) and TRBJ2-1; 13 positions agree with TRBD2. Germline V CDR1 and CDR2: LGHDT, YNNKEL (reference sequence). The CDR3 covers 16 residues. V lost 1 base to trimming and J lost 8 bases; unmatched junction nucleotides: 5. The CDR3 spells CASSQAGLAGRYEQFF. The CDR3 coding sequence is TGTGCCAGCAGCCAAGCGGGACTAGCGGGGCGGTATGAGCAGTTCTTC.

For this clone: At one of its ends the junction is not consistent with the germline gene, which may arise from a read error. The CDR3 DNA sequence: TGCGCCAGCAACCAAGATACAAGGACTAGTAGCGAGCAGTACTTC. Its protein product is CASNQDTRTSSEQYF. This chain uses TRBV4-3 with TRBJ2-7; 7 positions match TRBD2. The CDR3 is 15 residues long. Germline V gives CDR1 LGHNA, CDR2 YSLEER.

The rearrangement uses TRBV7-3 and TRBJ2-3, with 12 positions matching TRBD2. The CDR3 sequence is 16 residues long. Per the germline V gene, CDR1 is SGHTA and CDR2 is FQGTGA. Trimming at V came to 2 bases and at J to 8 bases, leaving 8 bases not matched to a gene. The CDR3 protein is CASSLSSGRASATQYF. In DNA form, the CDR3 reads TGTGCCAGCAGCTTATCTAGCGGGAGGGCCTCGGCTACGCAGTATTTT.

This chain uses TRBV18 with TRBJ2-1; 7 nucleotides match TRBD2. In germline, CDR1 is KGHSH, CDR2 LQKENI. J was trimmed by 8 bases and V by 3 bases; bases with no gene match: 7. The CDR3 length is 14 residues. The CDR3 nucleotides are TGTGCCAGCTCACCTGCGGGAGTCCCCCATGAGCAGTTCTTC. It is translated as CASSPAGVPHEQFF. Looking up the rest from reference TRBV18 and TRBJ2-1 gives the full variable domain: NAGVMQNPRHLVRRRGQEARLRCSPMKGHSHVYWYRQLPEEGLKFMVYLQKENIIDESGMPKERFSAEFPKEGPSILRIQQVVRGDSAAYFCASSPAGVPHEQFFGPGTRLTVL.

V and J are TRBV20-1 and TRBJ1-2; D gene unclear. The CDR3 consists of 12 residues. The ends were cut back, 4 bases at V and 7 bases at J, with 13 bases in the middle. CDR1 is DFQATT, CDR2 SNEGSKA, per germline (reference sequence). The CDR3 loop is CSANEGGGGYTF. The CDR3 bases are TGCAGTGCTAATGAGGGTGGTGGTGGCTACACCTTC.

The V call is TRBV10-3, the J call TRBJ1-2; 8 nucleotides align to TRBD1. The V and J ends lost 1 base and 6 bases, in that order; junction bases with no gene match: 4. CDR3 length: 14 amino acids. Germline values: CDR1 ENHRY, CDR2 SYGVKD. In nucleotides, the CDR3 is TGTGCCATCAGTGAGTTAACGGACAGGGATGGCTACACCTTC. It encodes CAISELTDRDGYTF.

The chain recombines TRBV6-1 with TRBJ1-5; maybe TRBD1 (5 bases). The V gene lost 3 bases and the J gene lost 6 bases, with 6 bases spanning the gap. Germline V CDR1 and CDR2: MNHNS, SASEGT. CDR3 length: 12 residues. CDR3 in DNA: TGTGCCAGCAGTGACAGGGTTCAGCCCCAGCATTTT. Amino acid sequence: CASSDRVQPQHF.

This clone turned up a few times. This sequence joins TRBV2 and TRBJ1-5, with D possibly TRBD1 on 5 matching bases. V was shortened by 2 bases and J by 1 base, with 12 bases between the two germline ends. Germline loops: CDR1 SNHLY, CDR2 FYNNEI. This CDR3 is 16 amino acids long. The CDR3 sequence is CASSEMWDPSNQPQHF. Here the CDR3 DNA reads TGTGCCAGCAGTGAAATGTGGGACCCAAGCAATCAGCCCCAGCATTTT.

The gene calls are TRBV29-1 and TRBJ1-1; no definite D call. From germline, CDR1 is SQVTM and CDR2 ANQGSEA. V was trimmed by 7 bases and J by 6 bases, leaving 9 bases between them. The CDR3 covers 10 residues. This chain's CDR3 is CSGEPAEAFF. The CDR3 DNA reads TGCAGCGGAGAACCTGCTGAAGCTTTCTTT.

The chain carries TRBV4-3 and TRBJ1-2; TRBD1 agrees at 8 bases. CDR1 and CDR2 from the germline V gene are LGHNA and YSLEER. After removal of 2 bases from V and 8 bases from J, the junction contained 13 bases not matched to a gene. There are 16 residues in the CDR3. Here the CDR3 DNA reads TGCGCCAGCAGCCAATGGGGACAGGAGTCGATGAGGGGCTACACCTTC. It specifies CASSQWGQESMRGYTF.

The rearrangement links TRBV2 to TRBJ2-2; D is perhaps TRBD2 (5 bases). The ends were cut back, 2 bases at V and 7 bases at J, with 8 bases in the middle. Germline V gives CDR1 SNHLY, CDR2 FYNNEI. This CDR3 comprises 13 residues. The CDR3 spells CASSETGIGELFF. In DNA, the CDR3 is TGTGCCAGCAGTGAAACGGGAATCGGGGAGCTGTTTTTT.

V is TRBV7-2 and J is TRBJ1-3, with TRBD1 matching over 7 bases. The CDR3 is made up of 14 amino acids. The V and J ends lost 5 bases and 4 bases, in that order; junction bases with no gene match: 5. Germline V gene lookup returns CDR1 SGHTA and CDR2 FQGNSA. The CDR3 DNA reads TGTGCCAGCAGCACCCGACAGGGAGGAAACACCATATATTTT. It encodes CASSTRQGGNTIYF.

The rearrangement joins TRBV5-1 to TRBJ1-5; 11 bases map to TRBD1. Germline CDR1 reads SGHRS; CDR2 reads YFSETQ. Trimming cost V 5 bases and J 6 bases; bases outside gene matches: 7. This CDR3 region has 15 residues. The CDR3 region is CASRIGQGAIQPQHF. CDR3 nucleotide sequence: TGCGCCAGCAGGATCGGACAGGGGGCGATTCAGCCCCAGCATTTT.

The chain combines TRBV7-2 with TRBJ1-6, with TRBD1 matching 10 bases. Looked up from germline, CDR1 is SGHTA and CDR2 is FQGNSA. The CDR3 loop spans 16 amino acids. J gave up 13 bases and V 5 bases, and 14 bases lay outside the gene matches. The DNA of the CDR3 is TGTGCCAGCAGCCCCACATCCGGGACAGGGGTTAGTCCCCTCCACTTT. Amino acid sequence: CASSPTSGTGVSPLHF.

This chain uses TRBV14 with TRBJ2-7, with D possibly matching TRBD2 (6 bases). CDR1 and CDR2 (germline): SGHDN, FVKESK. CDR3 size: 18 residues. V was trimmed by 0 bases and J by 3 bases, leaving 21 bases between them. The CDR3 region is CASSQETRGRSYVYEQYF. CDR3 coding DNA: TGTGCCAGCAGCCAAGAAACCCGGGGGAGGTCATATGTCTACGAGCAGTACTTC.

This clone is a singleton in its sample. The gene calls are TRBV7-2 and TRBJ2-3, with 8 nucleotides matching TRBD1. After removal of 5 bases from V and 2 bases from J, the junction contained 6 bases not matched to a gene. Germline CDR1 is SGHTA and CDR2 is FQGNSA. The CDR3 totals 15 residues. The CDR3 DNA is TGTGCCAGCAGCATTAGACAGGGGCACACAGATACGCAGTATTTT. As protein: CASSIRQGHTDTQYF. Full variable domain (remainder filled in from reference TRBV7-2 and TRBJ2-3): GAGVSQSPSNKVTEKGKDVELRCDPISGHTALYWYRQSLGQGLEFLIYFQGNSAPDKSGLPSDRFSAERTGGSVSTLTIQRTQQEDSAVYLCASSIRQGHTDTQYFGPGTRLTVL.

The chain recombines TRBV4-2 with TRBJ2-6; TRBD1 aligns across 8 bases. J gave up 2 bases and V 0 bases, and 0 bases lay outside the gene matches. Per the germline V gene, CDR1 is LGHNA and CDR2 is YNFKEQ. This CDR3 has 16 residues. CDR3 region: CASSQEQGAGANVLTF. In nucleotides, the CDR3 is TGTGCCAGCAGCCAAGAACAGGGGGCTGGGGCCAACGTCCTGACTTTC.

The count of this clone is one. The chain couples TRBV30 to TRBJ1-6; D not certain. Trimming took off 4 bases at V and 8 bases at J, with 21 bases between the two ends. The germline V gene has CDR1 GTSNPN and CDR2 SVGIG (reference sequence). The CDR3 runs to 16 residues. CDR3 in amino acids: CAWKSLPGYNHSPLHF. In DNA form, the CDR3 reads TGTGCCTGGAAATCCTTACCGGGATACAACCATTCACCCCTCCACTTT.